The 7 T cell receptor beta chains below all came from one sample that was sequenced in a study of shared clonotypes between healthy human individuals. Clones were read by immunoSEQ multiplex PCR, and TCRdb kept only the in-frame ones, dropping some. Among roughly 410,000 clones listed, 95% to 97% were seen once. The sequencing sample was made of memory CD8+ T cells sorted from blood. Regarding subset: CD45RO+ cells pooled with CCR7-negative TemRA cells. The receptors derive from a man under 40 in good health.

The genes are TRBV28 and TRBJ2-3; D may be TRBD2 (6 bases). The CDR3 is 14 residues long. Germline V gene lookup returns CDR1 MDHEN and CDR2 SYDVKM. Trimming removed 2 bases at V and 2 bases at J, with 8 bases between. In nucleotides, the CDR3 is TGTGCCAGCAGTTTAGGCGGGGCCACAGATACGCAGTATTTT. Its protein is CASSLGGATDTQYF. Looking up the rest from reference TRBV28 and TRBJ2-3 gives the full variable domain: DVKVTQSSRYLVKRTGEKVFLECVQDMDHENMFWYRQDPGLGLRLIYFSYDVKMKEKGDIPEGYSVSREKKERFSLILESASTNQTSMYLCASSLGGATDTQYFGPGTRLTVL.

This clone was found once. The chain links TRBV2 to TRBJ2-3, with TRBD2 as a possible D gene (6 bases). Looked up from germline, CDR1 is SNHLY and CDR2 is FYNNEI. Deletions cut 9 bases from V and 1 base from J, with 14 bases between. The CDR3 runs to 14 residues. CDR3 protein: CASVAEVGTDTQYF. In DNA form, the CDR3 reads TGTGCCAGTGTAGCGGAGGTAGGCACAGATACGCAGTATTTT.

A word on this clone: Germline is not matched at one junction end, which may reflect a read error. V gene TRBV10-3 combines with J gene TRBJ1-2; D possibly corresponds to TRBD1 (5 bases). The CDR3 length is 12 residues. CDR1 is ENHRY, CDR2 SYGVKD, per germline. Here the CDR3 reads CPRTSLNYGYTF. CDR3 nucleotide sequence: TGCCCGCGGACATCCTTGAACTATGGCTACACCTTC.

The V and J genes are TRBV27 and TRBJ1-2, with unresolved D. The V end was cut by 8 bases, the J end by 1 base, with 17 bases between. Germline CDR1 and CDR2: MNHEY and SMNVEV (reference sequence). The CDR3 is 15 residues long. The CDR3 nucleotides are TGTGCCAGCCGGGCTAAGGTCTGGGGTAACTATGGCTACACCTTC. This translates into CASRAKVWGNYGYTF.

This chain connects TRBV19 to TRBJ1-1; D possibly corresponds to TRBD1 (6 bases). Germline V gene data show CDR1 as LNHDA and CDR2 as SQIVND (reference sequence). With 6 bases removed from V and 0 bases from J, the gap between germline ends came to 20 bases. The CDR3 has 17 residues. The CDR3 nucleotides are TGTGCCAGTAGCTGGATAAGGGGGTCTGGGGTGAACACTGAAGCTTTCTTT. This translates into CASSWIRGSGVNTEAFF.

CDR3 nucleotides: TGTGCCAGCAGCCCGGGACTAGCGGGAGGGGGCACAGATACGCAGTATTTT. Protein product: CASSPGLAGGGTDTQYF. This chain links TRBV7-2 with TRBJ2-3; 16 bases fit TRBD2. CDR3 size: 17 residues. Germline CDR1 is SGHTA and CDR2 is FQGNSA. J lost 1 base, V lost 5 bases, and 3 bases had no gene match.

The CDR3 nucleotides are TGCGCCAGCAGCCAACGGCGGGAAGCCCCCTACGAGCAGTACTTC. It specifies CASSQRREAPYEQYF. The chain couples TRBV4-1 to TRBJ2-7, with a tentative D call TRBD2 (6 bases). The ends were cut back, 2 bases at V and 2 bases at J, with 13 bases in the middle. CDR1 and CDR2 (germline): MGHRA, YSYEKL. CDR3 length equals 15 residues.